The rows below give T cell receptor beta chains drawn from one sample of a study of post-analysis software for immune sequencing data. TCRdb processed the PCR reads anew with MiXCR; each CDR3 protein has one entry. The table records hundreds of thousands of distinct CDR3 sequences, 59% of them present only once. Material for sequencing was blood. The source is a girl aged 2-10 years with multiple sclerosis. The CDR3 runs from the conserved cysteine through the conserved F or W.

V: TRBV29-1; J: TRBJ1-1; CDR3: CSVRPRLSGSEAFF
V: TRBV28; J: TRBJ2-7; CDR3: CASSFLQGRHEQYF
V: TRBV6-2/TRBV6-3; J: TRBJ1-5; CDR3: CASSYSAAGGHSNQPQHF
V: TRBV14; J: TRBJ2-7; CDR3: CASSQDWGERAYEQYF
V: TRBV2; J: TRBJ1-1; CDR3: CASTDSGNTEAFF
V: TRBV11-2; J: TRBJ1-1; CDR3: CASSLGVSGYLNTEAFF
V: TRBV27; J: TRBJ1-1; CDR3: CASSLTANLRTEAFF
V: TRBV6-5; J: TRBJ2-1; CDR3: CASSYNSLAGGDNEQFF
V: TRBV11-2; J: TRBJ2-1; CDR3: CASSISTSGASYNEQFF
V: TRBV7-2; J: TRBJ2-1; CDR3: CASSGGSSYNEQFF
V: TRBV20-1; J: TRBJ2-5; CDR3: CSAYNSGSETQYF
V: TRBV18; J: TRBJ2-7; CDR3: CASSPTHRPKTYEQYF
V: TRBV20-1; J: TRBJ2-5; CDR3: CSAQSGLAGGSLQETQYF
V: TRBV28; J: TRBJ2-7; CDR3: CASSPIRDSSYEQYF
V: TRBV9; J: TRBJ1-6; CDR3: CASIAETGGVSPLHF
V: TRBV5-6; J: TRBJ2-1; CDR3: CASSLDRLSNNEQFF
V: TRBV7-2; J: TRBJ2-5; CDR3: CASSLGSSEETQYF
V: TRBV24-1; J: TRBJ1-2; CDR3: CATSFGNYGYTF
V: TRBV29-1; J: TRBJ1-2; CDR3: CSVAGGRYGYTF
V: TRBV7-3; J: TRBJ2-1; CDR3: CASSFGLAGIYNEQFF
V: TRBV7-8; J: TRBJ2-1; CDR3: CASSLDLAGGSYNEQFF
V: TRBV5-1; J: TRBJ2-5; CDR3: CASSPPASGSPSQETQYF
V: TRBV12-3/TRBV12-4; J: TRBJ2-5; CDR3: CASRDRGVETQYF
V: TRBV7-2; J: TRBJ1-2; CDR3: CASSPRGSFDYGYTF
V: TRBV6-5; J: TRBJ2-1; CDR3: CASSYRGQLNNEQFF
V: TRBV28; J: TRBJ2-3; CDR3: CASSFPLLGTSGRFTTDTQYF
V: TRBV3-1; J: TRBJ2-7; CDR3: CASSPSGHEQYF